This TCR beta chain was documented in a study of T-cell reconstitution after alpha-beta-depleted transplantation in children. Researchers prepared the TCRbeta library using unique molecular identifiers, the study reports. MiXCR, applied by TCRdb to the PCR reads, yields one record per CDR3 protein. The profile shows about 360,000 distinct CDR3 sequences, about an eighth of them singletons. Trimming took off 2 bases at V and 3 bases at J, with 11 bases between the two ends. The CDR3 has 15 residues. Germline assignment: CDR1 SGHTA and CDR2 FQGNSA. This clonotype was seen more than once but under ten times.

The TCR originated in a human donor who donated a stem cell graft to a child with Fanconi anemia. The material was PBMCs, obtained from the stem cell graft. The chain combines TRBV7-2 with TRBJ1-5; D uncertain. CDR3 amino acids: CASSLIVSYNQPQHF. DNA of the CDR3: TGTGCCAGCAGCTTAATCGTGTCCTACAATCAGCCCCAGCATTTT.